This TCR beta chain was captured by sequencing in a study of CD8 T cells in ankylosing spondylitis (dated 2017 in TCRdb). Turning to the overall study: The study profiled T cell receptor beta repertoires in healthy donors and ankylosing spondylitis patients to find disease-linked TCR variants. The whole study cohort included 108 healthy donors and 25 ankylosing spondylitis patients. Peripheral blood was sampled, and synovial fluid was additionally collected from ankylosing spondylitis patients.

CDR3 length: 12 amino acids, cysteine to phenylalanine. Just CDR3 DNA is preserved here, 36 bases in frame from base 1. A distance of 12 bases separates the germline ends of V and J, which lose 8 bases and 6 bases respectively. CDR1 and CDR2 were assigned from the germline V gene as KGHSH and LQKENI. What the work shows at the level of the full study, not this receptor alone: Blood from ankylosing spondylitis patients appeared to be characterized by a TCR beta motif made up of under ten highly homologous amino acid variants. Some of the motif variants had been reported before in the synovial fluid and blood of reactive arthritis patients, a finding that suggests common disease-initiation mechanisms. According to the report, matched synovial fluid samples from ankylosing spondylitis patients were significantly enriched for the disease-linked clones. The disease-linked clones had a CD8+ phenotype and were found at relatively low frequencies in peripheral blood.

Sequencing instrument: Illumina HiSeq 2500. Quantitative 5'-RACE with molecular barcodes was the method used to prepare the TCR beta libraries. The paper's processing steps were these. To identify disease-linked TCR variants, a new computational method was used, one built on a probabilistic model of VDJ rearrangement. The public reads were run again by TCRdb, first through fastp at Q25 and then through MiXCR, and only productive beta chains were kept. Rows are unified per CDR3 protein, each entry keeping the most common DNA and genes. TCRdb, not the authors, supplied the V and J calls. In this sample the table shows over 450,000 distinct CDR3 sequences, 12% of which occur a single time. The ten largest make up under 7.5% of the sample. This clonotype occurred many times. Its binding antigen is unknown. No per-base quality is available; no much larger clone lies one base away.

In this chain, TRBV18 is recombined with TRBJ2-3, with the D gene call left open. The TCR sequence derives from a male donor with ankylosing spondylitis. The sample consisted of blood, either unsorted or a sorted T cell fraction (not recorded which). The DNA sequence is given as TGTGCCAGCAGTCCCCGTACGGATACGCAGTATTTT. Translated, this is CASSPRTDTQYF.